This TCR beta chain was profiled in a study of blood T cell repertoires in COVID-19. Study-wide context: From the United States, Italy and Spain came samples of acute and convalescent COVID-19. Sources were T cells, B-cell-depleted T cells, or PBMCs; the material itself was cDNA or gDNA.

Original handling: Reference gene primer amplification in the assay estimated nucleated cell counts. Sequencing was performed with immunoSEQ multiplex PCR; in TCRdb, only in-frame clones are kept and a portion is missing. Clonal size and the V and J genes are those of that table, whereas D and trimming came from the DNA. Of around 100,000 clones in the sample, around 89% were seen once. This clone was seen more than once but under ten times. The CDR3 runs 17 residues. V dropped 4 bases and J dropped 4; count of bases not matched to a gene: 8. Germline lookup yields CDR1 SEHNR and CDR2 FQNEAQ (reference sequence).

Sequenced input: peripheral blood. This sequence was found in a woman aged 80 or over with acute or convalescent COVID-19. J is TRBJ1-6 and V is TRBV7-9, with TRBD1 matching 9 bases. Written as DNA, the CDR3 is TGTGCCAGCAGCTCCGAGACAGGGGGTTCATATAATTCACCCCTCCACTTT. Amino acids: CASSSETGGSYNSPLHF.